This TCR beta chain originates from a study of T cells after yellow fever vaccination. Study summary: Preparing low-cell-number fractions relied on SMART-Seq v4 Ultra Low Input. General study points: Researchers noted that a small share of clonotypes showed up in both CD4 and CD8 compartments. Reappearing after the booster were most of the clones from primary vaccination (about 96% CD4, approximately 89% CD8).

UMIs were added to TCR cDNA along with a universal primer site when it was made by 5'RACE template switching. Using its own MiXCR run on the 5' RACE reads, TCRdb lists one record per CDR3 protein. The sample lists approximately 300,000 distinct CDR3 sequences, around 7% occurring once. As concerns this clonotype: The antigen remains unidentified. The junction departs from the called germline gene at one end, perhaps through a read error.

This CDR3 comprises 14 residues. Germline CDR1 is MNHEY and CDR2 is SVGAGI. J is TRBJ1-1 and V is TRBV6-5; D call uncertain. The specimen comprised PBMCs, sampled roughly 47 days after the first yellow fever vaccination. The source is a man younger than 35 who received the YFV17D yellow fever vaccine. DNA for the CDR3: TGTGCCAGCTGTTACGCGGGCGCGAACACTGAAGCTTTCTTT. This encodes CASCYAGANTEAFF.